This TCR beta chain was observed in a study of T cell responses to AZD1222 COVID-19 vaccine. TCRdb's table, derived via immunoSEQ multiplex PCR, lists solely in-frame clones and lacks some. The data show around 100,000 clones, around 89% seen once. The CDR3 contains 14 residues. Germline-derived CDR1 and CDR2 are LNHDA and SQIVND (reference sequence). The V end lost 3 bases, the J end lost 8 bases, and 13 bases lay between the germline ends. The genes are TRBV19 and TRBJ1-4, with TRBD1 as a possible D gene (5 bases). The sequence was obtained from an adult in good health. The specimen comprised peripheral blood, sampled on day 0 of AZD1222 vaccination. CDR3 residues: CASSIAGRGEKLFF. CDR3 bases: TGTGCCAGTAGTATTGCGGGACGTGGGGAAAAACTGTTTTTT.